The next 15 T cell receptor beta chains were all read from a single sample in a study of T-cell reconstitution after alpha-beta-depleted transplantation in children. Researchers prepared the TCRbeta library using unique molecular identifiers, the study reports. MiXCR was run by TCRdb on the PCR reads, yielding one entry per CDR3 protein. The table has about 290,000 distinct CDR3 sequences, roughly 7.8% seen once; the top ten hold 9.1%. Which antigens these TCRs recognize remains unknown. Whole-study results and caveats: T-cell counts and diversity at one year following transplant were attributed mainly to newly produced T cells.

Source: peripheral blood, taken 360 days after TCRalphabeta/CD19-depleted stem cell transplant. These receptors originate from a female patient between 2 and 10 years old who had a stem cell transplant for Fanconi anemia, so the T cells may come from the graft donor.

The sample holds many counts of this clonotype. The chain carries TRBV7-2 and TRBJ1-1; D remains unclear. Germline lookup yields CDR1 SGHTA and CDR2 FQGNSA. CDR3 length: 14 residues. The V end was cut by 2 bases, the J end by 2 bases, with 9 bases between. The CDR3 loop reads CASSLNGRNTEAFF. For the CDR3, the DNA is TGTGCCAGCAGCTTAAACGGGAGAAACACTGAAGCTTTCTTT.

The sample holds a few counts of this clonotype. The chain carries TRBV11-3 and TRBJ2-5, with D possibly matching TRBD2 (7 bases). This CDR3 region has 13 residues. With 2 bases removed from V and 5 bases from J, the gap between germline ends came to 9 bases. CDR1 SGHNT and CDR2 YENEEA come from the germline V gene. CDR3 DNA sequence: TGTGCCAGCAGCTTACGGGGGGCGGAGACCCAGTACTTC. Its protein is CASSLRGAETQYF.

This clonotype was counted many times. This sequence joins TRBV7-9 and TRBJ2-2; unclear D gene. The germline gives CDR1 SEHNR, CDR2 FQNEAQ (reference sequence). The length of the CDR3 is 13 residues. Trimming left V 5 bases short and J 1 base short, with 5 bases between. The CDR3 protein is CASSPRNTGELFF. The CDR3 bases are TGTGCCAGCAGCCCCAGGAACACCGGGGAGCTGTTTTTT.

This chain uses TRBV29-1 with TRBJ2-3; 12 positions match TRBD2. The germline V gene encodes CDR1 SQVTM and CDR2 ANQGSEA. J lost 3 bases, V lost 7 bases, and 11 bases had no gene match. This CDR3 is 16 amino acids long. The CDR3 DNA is TGCAGCGCCGTGAGGGGTACTAGCGGGAGGACAGATACGCAGTATTTT. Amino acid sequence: CSAVRGTSGRTDTQYF.

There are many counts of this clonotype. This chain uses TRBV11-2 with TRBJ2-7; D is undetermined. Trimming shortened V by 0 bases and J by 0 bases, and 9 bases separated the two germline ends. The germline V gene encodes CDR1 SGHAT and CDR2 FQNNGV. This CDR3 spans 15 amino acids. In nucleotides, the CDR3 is TGTGCCAGCAGCTTAGAACCCCGGAGCTCCTACGAGCAGTACTTC. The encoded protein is CASSLEPRSSYEQYF.

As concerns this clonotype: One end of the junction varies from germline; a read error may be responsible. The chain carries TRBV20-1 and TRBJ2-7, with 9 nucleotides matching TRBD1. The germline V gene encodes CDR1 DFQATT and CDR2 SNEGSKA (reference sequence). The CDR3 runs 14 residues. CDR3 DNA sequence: TGCAGTGTAAAGGGGGACAGGGCCACCTACGAGCACTACTTC. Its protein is CSVKGDRATYEHYF.

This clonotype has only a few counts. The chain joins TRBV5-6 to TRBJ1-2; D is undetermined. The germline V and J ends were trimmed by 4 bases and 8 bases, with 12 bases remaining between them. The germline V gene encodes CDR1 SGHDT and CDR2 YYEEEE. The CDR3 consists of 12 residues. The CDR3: CASSLVAQGYTF. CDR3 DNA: TGTGCCAGCAGCCTCGTCGCGCAGGGCTACACCTTC.

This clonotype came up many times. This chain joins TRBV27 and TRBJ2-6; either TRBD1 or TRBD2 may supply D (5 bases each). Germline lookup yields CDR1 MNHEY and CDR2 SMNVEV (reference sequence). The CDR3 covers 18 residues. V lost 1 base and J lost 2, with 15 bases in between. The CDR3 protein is CASSLLGERGPGANVLTF. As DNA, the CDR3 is TGTGCCAGCAGTTTATTGGGGGAAAGAGGTCCTGGGGCCAACGTCCTGACTTTC. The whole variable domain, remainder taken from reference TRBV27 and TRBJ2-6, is EAQVTQNPRYLITVTGKKLTVTCSQNMNHEYMSWYRQDPGLGLRQIYYSMNVEVTDKGDVPEGYKVSRKEKRNFPLILESPSPNQTSLYFCASSLLGERGPGANVLTFGAGSRLTVL.

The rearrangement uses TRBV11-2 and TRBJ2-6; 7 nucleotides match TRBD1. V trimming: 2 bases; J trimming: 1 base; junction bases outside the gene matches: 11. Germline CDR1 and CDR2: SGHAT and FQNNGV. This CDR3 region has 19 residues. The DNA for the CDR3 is TGTGCCAGCAGCTTACTCCCGGGACAGTCCGATTCTGGGGCCAACGTCCTGACTTTC. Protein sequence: CASSLLPGQSDSGANVLTF.

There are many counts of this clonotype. In nucleotides, the CDR3 is TGCAGTGCTAGCCTAGCGTACTACGAGCAGTACTTC. It specifies CSASLAYYEQYF. The chain recombines TRBV20-1 with TRBJ2-7; maybe TRBD2 (6 bases). Germline V gene lookup returns CDR1 DFQATT and CDR2 SNEGSKA (reference sequence). V was pared by 3 bases and J by 3 bases, with 9 bases between. The CDR3 loop spans 12 amino acids.

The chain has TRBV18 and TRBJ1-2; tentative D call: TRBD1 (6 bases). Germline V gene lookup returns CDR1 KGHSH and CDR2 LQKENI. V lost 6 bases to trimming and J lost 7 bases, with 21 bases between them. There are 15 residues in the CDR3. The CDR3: CASSPRPGQMGGYTF. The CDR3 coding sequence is TGTGCCAGCTCGCCTCGACCGGGACAAATGGGTGGCTACACCTTC.

The CDR3 DNA is TGCAGCGTTGAAGAATCCGGGGACCCAACTAATGAAAAACTGTTTTTT. As protein: CSVEESGDPTNEKLFF. The chain has TRBV29-1 and TRBJ1-4; D possibly corresponds to TRBD1 (5 bases). Germline loops: CDR1 SQVTM, CDR2 ANQGSEA. V lost 0 bases and J 0 bases, leaving 11 bases between the germline ends. The CDR3 spans 16 residues.

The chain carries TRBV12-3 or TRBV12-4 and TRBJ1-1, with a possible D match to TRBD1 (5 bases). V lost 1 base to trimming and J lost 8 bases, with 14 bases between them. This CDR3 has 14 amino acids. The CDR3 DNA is TGTGCCAGCAGTTTAGTCAGGGAGCCTGGGGAAGCTTTCTTT. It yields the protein CASSLVREPGEAFF.

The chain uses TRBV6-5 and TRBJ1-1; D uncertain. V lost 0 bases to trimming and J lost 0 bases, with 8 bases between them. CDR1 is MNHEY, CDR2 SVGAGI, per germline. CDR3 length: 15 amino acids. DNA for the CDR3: TGTGCCAGCAGTTACTCGAGACACATGAACACTGAAGCTTTCTTT. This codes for CASSYSRHMNTEAFF.

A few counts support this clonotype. The CDR3 is CSARDPGTGGTWTDGYTF. The CDR3 nucleotides are TGCAGTGCTAGAGATCCGGGGACAGGGGGCACCTGGACGGATGGCTACACCTTC. The chain is built from TRBV20-1 and TRBJ1-2, with 12 bases lining up with TRBD1. Germline trimming cut 0 bases from V and 6 bases from J; bases unmatched to any gene: 14. The CDR3 is 18 amino acids. Germline values: CDR1 DFQATT, CDR2 SNEGSKA (reference sequence).